This T cell receptor beta chain derives from a study of quantifying T cell responses using KT2 cells. As for the study in general: TCR alpha and beta constant-region primers primed reverse transcription of RNA.

Study-wide findings and caveats: Even the lowest spike-in, about one KT2 cell per 100,000 PBMC, yielded detectable KT2 sequences. Very high KT2 spike-in numbers caused saturation in KT2 sequence detection.

The cDNA 3' end received a ligated oligonucleotide with a UMI. First-round PCR used roughly 4 cycles and beta primers RC1.1 and RC1.2 covering TRBC1 and TRBC2. TCRdb analysed the UMI-ligation and nested PCR reads with MiXCR anew, one entry per CDR3 protein. The repertoire consists of approximately 60,000 distinct CDR3 sequences, with 9% to 15% occurring once and the leading ten covering around a tenth. Known numbers of the T cell clone KT2 were added to PBMC. Fixed numbers of PBMC received varying amounts of KT2 cells. This CDR3 spans 14 amino acids. With 1 base removed from V and 1 base from J, the gap between germline ends came to 7 bases. Per germline, CDR1 LGHNA and CDR2 YNFKEQ. Comments on this clonotype: The antigen remains undetermined.

V usage is TRBV4-2 and J usage is TRBJ2-5; no firm D call. This clonotype originated in a human donor. Sample: PBMCs spiked with cells of the T cell clone KT2. This chain's CDR3 is CASSQGRRQETQYF. The CDR3, as DNA: TGTGCCAGCAGCCAAGGGCGTCGCCAAGAGACCCAGTACTTC.